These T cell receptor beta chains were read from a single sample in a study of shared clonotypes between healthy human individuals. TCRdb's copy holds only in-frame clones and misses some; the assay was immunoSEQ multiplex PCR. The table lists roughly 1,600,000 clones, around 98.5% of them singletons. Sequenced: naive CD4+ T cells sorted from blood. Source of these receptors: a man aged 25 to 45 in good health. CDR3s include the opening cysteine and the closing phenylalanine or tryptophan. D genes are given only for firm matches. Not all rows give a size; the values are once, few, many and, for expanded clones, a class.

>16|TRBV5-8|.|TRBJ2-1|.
CAIPDRGRTRFGEQFF
TGTGCCATCCCCGATCGGGGACGGACCCGTTTTGGTGAGCAGTTCTTC
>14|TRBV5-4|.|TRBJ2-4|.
CASSWGIGENIQYF
TGTGCCAGCAGCTGGGGGATCGGGGAAAACATTCAGTACTTC
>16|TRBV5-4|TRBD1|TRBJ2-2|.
CASSLAKTGGSGELFF
TGTGCCAGCAGCTTGGCCAAGACAGGGGGCTCCGGGGAGCTGTTTTTT
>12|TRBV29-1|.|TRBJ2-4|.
CSAGEAKNIQYF
TGCAGCGCTGGGGAGGCCAAAAACATTCAGTACTTC
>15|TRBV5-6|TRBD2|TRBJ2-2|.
CASKAGGQAYGELFF
TGTGCCAGCAAAGCGGGAGGACAGGCCTACGGGGAGCTGTTTTTT
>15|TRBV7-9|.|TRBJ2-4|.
CASSPAWRVKNIQYF
TGTGCCAGCAGCCCCGCATGGCGGGTCAAAAACATTCAGTACTTC
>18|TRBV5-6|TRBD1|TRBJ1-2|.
CASSLAPGRGLSLYGYTF
TGTGCCAGCAGCTTGGCCCCCGGCAGGGGGCTTTCCCTCTATGGCTACACCTTC
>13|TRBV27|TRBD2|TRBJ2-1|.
CASGLAAHNEQFF
TGTGCCAGTGGACTAGCGGCTCACAATGAGCAGTTCTTC
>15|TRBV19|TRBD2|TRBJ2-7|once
CASTQTSGSMYEQYF
TGTGCCAGTACCCAGACTAGCGGGAGTATGTACGAGCAGTACTTC
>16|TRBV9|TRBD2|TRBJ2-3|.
CASSVVRAGGGDTQYF
TGTGCCAGCAGCGTAGTGCGTGCGGGAGGCGGGGATACGCAGTATTTT
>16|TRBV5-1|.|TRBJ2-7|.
CASSLESEAGFYEQYF
TGCGCCAGCAGCTTGGAGAGTGAAGCGGGCTTCTACGAGCAGTACTTC
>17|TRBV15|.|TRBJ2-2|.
CATSPQGGTVTVGELFF
TGTGCCACCAGCCCCCAAGGTGGGACGGTAACAGTCGGGGAGCTGTTTTTT
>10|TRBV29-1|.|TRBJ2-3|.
CSDSADTQYF
TGCAGCGACTCCGCAGATACGCAGTATTTT
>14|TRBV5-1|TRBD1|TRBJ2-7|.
CASSQGQGYYEQYF
TGCGCCAGCAGCCAAGGACAGGGGTACTACGAGCAGTACTTC
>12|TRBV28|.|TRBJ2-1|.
CASGGSYNEQFF
TGTGCCAGCGGGGGGAGCTACAATGAGCAGTTCTTC
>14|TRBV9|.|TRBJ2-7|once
CASSVSGTGPEQYF
TGTGCCAGCAGCGTAAGCGGGACAGGACCCGAGCAGTACTTC
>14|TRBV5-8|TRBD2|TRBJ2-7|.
CASSLAPGGYEQYF
TGTGCCAGCAGCCTCGCCCCGGGAGGCTACGAGCAGTACTTC
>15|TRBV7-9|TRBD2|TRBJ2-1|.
CASSLGGTRLLEQFF
TGTGCCAGCAGCTTAGGTGGGACTAGGTTACTTGAGCAGTTCTTC
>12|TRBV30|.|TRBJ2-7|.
CAGSYRVDEQYF
TGTGCCGGTTCCTACAGGGTTGACGAGCAGTACTTC
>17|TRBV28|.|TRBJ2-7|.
CASSLKGAGGYFYEQYF
TGTGCCAGCAGTTTAAAGGGGGCGGGAGGCTATTTCTACGAGCAGTACTTC
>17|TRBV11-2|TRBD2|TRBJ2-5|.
CASSELTIREGLWTQYF
TGTGCCAGCAGCGAATTAACTATTCGGGAGGGGCTGTGGACCCAGTACTTC
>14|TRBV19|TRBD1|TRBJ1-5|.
CASSGGQPNQPQHF
TGTGCCAGTAGTGGGGGACAGCCAAATCAGCCCCAGCATTTT
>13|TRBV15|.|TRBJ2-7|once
CATSRDLGWEQYF
TGTGCCACCAGCAGAGATCTTGGTTGGGAGCAGTACTTC
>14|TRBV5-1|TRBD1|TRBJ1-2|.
CASSSTGAAGPNAF
TGCGCCAGCAGCTCAACAGGGGCGGCCGGGCCAAACGCCTTC
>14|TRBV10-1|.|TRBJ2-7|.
CASSEPGPRKEQYF
TGCGCCAGCAGTGAACCCGGGCCTCGGAAGGAGCAGTACTTC
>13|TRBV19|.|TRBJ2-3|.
CASADSHTDTQYF
TGTGCCAGCGCAGACAGCCACACAGATACGCAGTATTTT
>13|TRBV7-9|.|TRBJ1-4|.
CASSERTGEKLFF
TGTGCCAGCAGCGAAAGGACTGGGGAAAAACTGTTTTTT
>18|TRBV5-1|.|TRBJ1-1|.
CASSFTVQGAGMNTEAFF
TGCGCCAGCAGCTTCACAGTACAGGGTGCGGGAATGAACACTGAAGCTTTCTTT